Sequencing of this T cell receptor (beta chain) was carried out in a study of Ad26.COV2.S vaccination and SARS-CoV-2 variants. Study information: Dosing was one shot or two shots 56 days apart. Study outcomes and limitations: Once vaccination had occurred, spike-specific CD8+ and CD4+ T cell responses reportedly showed substantial breadth.

The treatment was: around 19 received Ad26.COV2.S at low or high dose, single or two shots; roughly five received placebo; per-sample allocation not given. Samples analyzed were those drawn on day 63 after the first vaccine or placebo injection. In Boston, an adult donor aged 18-55 years took part. Profiling relied on immunoSEQ multiplex PCR, and the TCRdb table lists in-frame clones only, not all of them. The repertoire includes about 400,000 clones, around 93% of them detected once, and more than 1.5% sits in the top ten. As concerns this clone: The antigen is undetermined.

The sequencing here drew on peripheral blood, taken in a trial of Ad26.COV2.S vaccine versus placebo. This receptor was taken from a person aged 18 to 65 who received the Ad26.COV2.S COVID-19 vaccine or a placebo.

CDR3 loop: CASRVEGRSTYYTF. CDR3 coding DNA: TGTGCCAGTAGGGTTGAGGGGCGGTCTACGTACTACACCTTC. J is TRBJ1-2 and V is TRBV19; perhaps TRBD1 as D (5 bases). The germline gives CDR1 LNHDA, CDR2 SQIVND (reference sequence). V was trimmed by 6 bases and J by 10 bases, leaving 21 bases between them. This CDR3 is built from 14 residues.